These 10 T cell receptor beta chains were sequenced from one sample in a study of T cells in Graves' hyperthyroidism and ophthalmopathy. There were TCR beta CDR3 regions amplified from RNA transcripts. Primed by the HTBI set, a first-round RT-PCR was run on the TCR CDR3. TCRdb redid the calling of the multiplex PCR reads with MiXCR, one entry per CDR3 protein. This table has a few hundred thousand distinct CDR3 sequences, approximately 15% appearing once. Sequencing was carried out using blood. The receptors shown here come from a woman in her forties with Graves' ophthalmopathy.

This clonotype has more than one count but fewer than ten. This chain links TRBV19 with TRBJ1-4; D ambiguous. The CDR3 length is 13 residues. The V gene lost 7 bases and the J gene lost 7 bases, with 13 bases spanning the gap. The germline V gene encodes CDR1 LNHDA and CDR2 SQIVND (reference sequence). The CDR3 reads CASTIASGEKLFF. The CDR3 bases are TGTGCCAGTACGATCGCTTCGGGTGAAAAACTGTTTTTT.

Ten or more counts support this clonotype. The genes are TRBV28 and TRBJ2-7, with 13 bases aligning to TRBD2. V was clipped by 5 bases and J by 6 bases; unmatched bases: 16. Germline lookup yields CDR1 MDHEN and CDR2 SYDVKM. The CDR3 has 18 residues. The CDR3 loop is CASSPRTSGSQRRAEQYF. CDR3 DNA sequence: TGTGCCAGCAGTCCCAGGACTAGCGGGAGTCAGCGTCGGGCCGAGCAGTACTTC.

This chain connects TRBV7-8 to TRBJ2-1, with 12 bases that match TRBD2. CDR3 length equals 16 residues. The J segment lost 7 bases and the V segment lost 2 bases, leaving 6 bases of the junction unmatched. Germline V gene data show CDR1 as SGHVS and CDR2 as FQNEAQ. The CDR3 bases are TGTGCCAGCAGCTTATCGACTAGCGGGAGTCTTAATGAGCAGTTCTTC. Translated: CASSLSTSGSLNEQFF.

This clonotype has more than one count but fewer than ten. A much more abundant neighbour one base away suggests this may be a read error. This chain joins TRBV28 and TRBJ1-1; 7 positions match TRBD1. This CDR3 contains 14 residues. Losses at the gene ends were 11 bases for V and 3 bases for J; bases not matched to a gene: 12. Germline CDR1 MDHEN, CDR2 SYDVKM. CDR3 sequence (DNA): TGTGCCGGCAATGGAGGGACAGTCCACACTGAAGCTTTCTTT. It yields the protein CAGNGGTVHTEAFF. The full variable domain, in which reference TRBV28 and TRBJ1-1 provide the parts outside the CDR3, is DVKVTQSSRYLVKRTGEKVFLECVQDMDHENMFWYRQDPGLGLRLIYFSYDVKMKEKGDIPEGYSVSREKKERFSLILESASTNQTSMYLCAGNGGTVHTEAFFGQGTRLTVV.

This sequence joins TRBV5-1 and TRBJ2-5, with 7 bases identical to TRBD1. The CDR3 has 15 residues. Trimming at V came to 4 bases and at J to 5 bases, leaving 11 bases not matched to a gene. The V gene's germline CDR1 is SGHRS and CDR2 YFSETQ. In DNA, the CDR3 is TGCGCCAGCAGCCCTCAGACAGGGTCTCCGGAGACCCAGTACTTC. As protein: CASSPQTGSPETQYF.

This clonotype was detected many times. This chain connects TRBV3-1 to TRBJ2-2; no clear D gene. The CDR3 is made up of 12 amino acids. Looked up from germline, CDR1 is LGHDT and CDR2 is YNNKEL (reference sequence). V was pared by 2 bases and J by 6 bases, with 4 bases between. The CDR3 DNA reads TGTGCCAGCAGCCAACCCGCCGGGGAGCTGTTTTTT. Encoded protein: CASSQPAGELFF.

The chain has TRBV19 and TRBJ1-1, with 7 bases identical to TRBD1. The CDR3 is made up of 16 amino acids. Germline trimming cut 5 bases from V and 1 base from J; bases unmatched to any gene: 10. In germline, CDR1 is LNHDA, CDR2 SQIVND (reference sequence). The chain's CDR3 is CASSPRGGRWNTEAFF. CDR3 bases: TGTGCCAGTAGTCCCAGGGGGGGTAGATGGAACACTGAAGCTTTCTTT.

In this sample, this clonotype turned up a few times. CDR3 residues: CASSHRQGGRISYEQYF. CDR3 DNA sequence: TGTGCCAGCAGCCACCGACAGGGCGGAAGGATCTCCTACGAGCAGTACTTC. The chain carries TRBV7-9 and TRBJ2-7, with TRBD1 matching 7 bases. CDR3 length equals 17 residues. V gave up 5 bases and J gave up 0 bases; unmatched junction bases: 13. Germline CDR1 SEHNR, CDR2 FQNEAQ (reference sequence).

The rearrangement links TRBV19 to TRBJ2-1; no definite D call. V was clipped by 3 bases and J by 0 bases, with 9 bases between them. This CDR3 comprises 15 residues. Per germline, CDR1 LNHDA and CDR2 SQIVND (reference sequence). Here the CDR3 reads CASSMRRSSYNEQFF. For the CDR3, the DNA is TGTGCCAGTAGTATGCGCCGGAGCTCCTACAATGAGCAGTTCTTC.

This clonotype appeared a few times. The chain recombines TRBV7-9 with TRBJ1-1, with D perhaps TRBD1 (6 bases). CDR1 SEHNR and CDR2 FQNEAQ come from the germline V gene (reference sequence). The CDR3 totals 14 residues. V shed 5 bases and J shed 3 bases, with 13 bases lying between them. The CDR3 nucleotides read TGTGCCAGCAGCCAGGGACACCCATACACTGAAGCTTTCTTT. Translating it yields CASSQGHPYTEAFF.